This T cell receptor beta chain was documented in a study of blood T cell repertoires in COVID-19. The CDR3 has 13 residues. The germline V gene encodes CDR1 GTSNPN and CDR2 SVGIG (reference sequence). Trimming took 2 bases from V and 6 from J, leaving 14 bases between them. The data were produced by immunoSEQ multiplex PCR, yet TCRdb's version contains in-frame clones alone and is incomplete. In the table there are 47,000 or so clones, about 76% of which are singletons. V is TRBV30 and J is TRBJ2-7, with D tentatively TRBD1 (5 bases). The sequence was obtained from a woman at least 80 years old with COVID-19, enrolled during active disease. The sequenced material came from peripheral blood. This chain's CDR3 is CAWSPQTGSEQYF. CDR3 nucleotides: TGTGCCTGGAGTCCCCAAACAGGAAGCGAGCAGTACTTC.